This note documents a single T cell receptor (beta chain) sequence. The antigen is not known. These data originate in a study of cytomegalovirus exposure and HLA in healthy donors. Study-wide results and caveats: Subsequent analysis of the approximately 120 validation repertoires found a tendency for first-cohort TCR clusters to co-occur. The study listed some 160 cytomegalovirus-associated TCR beta chains.

This table comes from immunoSEQ multiplex PCR, and its TCRdb copy is limited to in-frame clones, with some not included. The sample contains approximately 180,000 clones, around 88% of which appear only once. The material sequenced was PBMCs. The source of this sequence is a woman between 18 and 30 years old in good health and CMV-seronegative.

The CDR3 spells CASSEARQVSNEKLFF. The CDR3 DNA reads TGTGCCAGCAGTGAAGCGCGACAGGTCTCTAATGAAAAACTGTTTTTT. This chain joins TRBV6-1 and TRBJ1-4; TRBD1 might be the D (6 bases). The V gene lost 0 bases and the J gene lost 3 bases, with 11 bases spanning the gap. The CDR3 has 16 residues. Germline V CDR1 and CDR2: MNHNS, SASEGT.